A single sample is the source of the 29 T cell receptor beta chains below, sequenced in a study of OX40 agonist ivuxolimab in advanced cancers. TCRdb's copy holds only in-frame clones and misses some; the assay was immunoSEQ multiplex PCR. The data hold some 70,000 clones, with approximately 90% observed a single time. This specimen consisted of CD4+ or CD8+ T cells sorted from blood, obtained in a trial of the OX40 agonist ivuxolimab. Receptor source: an adult with an advanced solid tumor such as melanoma, head and neck, liver or kidney cancer.

This chain links TRBV4-2 with TRBJ1-4; D is undetermined. Germline V gene sequence: CDR1 LGHNA, CDR2 YNFKEQ. V dropped 0 bases and J dropped 0 bases, with 8 bases sitting between them. The CDR3 sequence is 16 residues long. The DNA of the CDR3 is TGTGCCAGCAGCCAAGATTGGGATTCAACTAATGAAAAACTGTTTTTT. Amino acid sequence: CASSQDWDSTNEKLFF.

V and J are TRBV19 and TRBJ1-1, with D possibly matching TRBD1 (5 bases). The germline V gene has CDR1 LNHDA and CDR2 SQIVND (reference sequence). Trimming took 6 bases from V and 4 from J, leaving 21 bases between them. The CDR3 loop spans 16 amino acids. This CDR3 reads CASSPSGGGRSTEAFF. CDR3 nucleotides: TGTGCCAGTAGCCCTTCGGGGGGGGGACGAAGCACTGAAGCTTTCTTT.

V gene TRBV5-6 combines with J gene TRBJ1-3; D ambiguous. Germline CDR1 is SGHDT and CDR2 is YYEEEE. V was trimmed by 0 bases and J by 5 bases, leaving 15 bases between them. The CDR3 spans 16 residues. Written as DNA, the CDR3 is TGTGCCAGCAGCTTGGAGGGTAGTCCTCCCAGAAACACCATATATTTT. Translating gives CASSLEGSPPRNTIYF.

The rearrangement joins TRBV29-1 to TRBJ2-1, with a weak D call TRBD1 (6 bases). CDR3 length: 13 amino acids. The germline CDR1 and CDR2 sequences are SQVTM and ANQGSEA. Trimming took off 6 bases at V and 5 bases at J, with 14 bases between the two ends. The CDR3: CSVATGFDNEQFF. The DNA for the CDR3 is TGCAGCGTCGCCACAGGGTTCGACAATGAGCAGTTCTTC.

The CDR3 coding sequence is TGTGCCAGCAACCTAGGACGGAGCCCATCTTACGAGCAGTACTTC. It yields the protein CASNLGRSPSYEQYF. The rearrangement links TRBV2 to TRBJ2-7, with no clear D. Germline V gene lookup returns CDR1 SNHLY and CDR2 FYNNEI. CDR3 length: 15 amino acids. V dropped 7 bases and J dropped 4 bases, with 20 bases sitting between them.

This clone has a handful of counts. V usage is TRBV7-9 and J usage is TRBJ2-7, with TRBD1 matching over 7 bases. Trimming removed 5 bases from V and 9 bases from J; junction bases left unmatched: 7. The germline gives CDR1 SEHNR, CDR2 FQNEAQ (reference sequence). This CDR3 is built from 12 residues. The CDR3 sequence: CASSIRQGVQYF. CDR3 coding DNA: TGTGCCAGCAGCATCCGACAGGGAGTGCAGTACTTC.

This clone was seen a handful of times. The chain couples TRBV19 to TRBJ2-7, with D possibly being TRBD1 or TRBD2 (6 bases each). Germline CDR1 reads LNHDA; CDR2 reads SQIVND (reference sequence). Trimming took 3 bases from V and 0 from J, leaving 15 bases between them. CDR3 length: 16 residues. CDR3 residues: CASSISTGGSSYEQYF. CDR3 nucleotide sequence: TGTGCCAGTAGTATCTCCACCGGGGGCAGCTCCTACGAGCAGTACTTC.

This chain connects TRBV4-1 to TRBJ2-5; 13 bases agree with TRBD2. V lost 0 bases to trimming and J lost 2 bases; unmatched junction nucleotides: 3. Germline CDR1 MGHRA, CDR2 YSYEKL. The CDR3 is 17 amino acids. In DNA, the CDR3 is TGCGCCAGCAGCCAAGATAGGGGACTAGCGGGACAAGAGACCCAGTACTTC. It yields the protein CASSQDRGLAGQETQYF.

The rearrangement uses TRBV4-1 and TRBJ2-1; D not resolved. CDR1 and CDR2 from the germline V gene are MGHRA and YSYEKL. This CDR3 is built from 15 residues. V lost 4 bases and J lost 4, with 14 bases in between. The CDR3: CASSRTTGRYNEQFF. CDR3 DNA sequence: TGCGCCAGCAGCCGAACTACCGGAAGATACAATGAGCAGTTCTTC.

The chain combines TRBV7-8 with TRBJ2-7; unclear D gene. Between the trimmed V and J ends, which lost 5 bases and 6 bases, there was a span of 14 bases. CDR1 and CDR2 (germline): SGHVS, FQNEAQ. The CDR3 is 13 residues long. CDR3 sequence: CASSRSRLGEQYF. Here the CDR3 DNA reads TGTGCCAGCAGCCGCTCCAGGTTGGGCGAGCAGTACTTC.

This sequence joins TRBV30 and TRBJ1-1, with D perhaps matching TRBD1 (5 bases). Trimming took off 1 base at V and 10 bases at J, with 19 bases between the two ends. The CDR3 runs 14 residues. CDR1 and CDR2 (germline): GTSNPN, SVGIG (reference sequence). The CDR3 sequence is CAWSAGDGIWGAFF. The CDR3 DNA is TGTGCCTGGAGTGCCGGGGACGGAATATGGGGAGCTTTCTTT. Using reference TRBV30 and TRBJ1-1 for the parts outside the CDR3, the full variable domain is SQTIHQWPATLVQPVGSPLSLECTVEGTSNPNLYWYRQAAGRGLQLLFYSVGIGQISSEVPQNLSASRPQDRQFILSSKKLLLSDSGFYLCAWSAGDGIWGAFFGQGTRLTVV.

This chain uses TRBV11-3 with TRBJ2-1; a possible D gene is TRBD1 (7 bases). From germline, CDR1 is SGHNT and CDR2 YENEEA. CDR3 length: 15 residues. Deletions cut 5 bases from V and 3 bases from J, with 14 bases between. The CDR3 coding sequence is TGTGCCAGCAGCAGGCAGGGGGGCGTCTACAATGAGCAGTTCTTC. This encodes CASSRQGGVYNEQFF.

CDR3 sequence reads: CASSLTGGEAFF. The CDR3 nucleotides are TGTGCCAGCAGCTTGACAGGAGGAGAAGCTTTCTTT. V and J are TRBV7-9 and TRBJ1-1; D is possibly TRBD1 (6 bases). This CDR3 comprises 12 residues. Deletions cut 3 bases from V and 8 bases from J, with 10 bases between. Per the germline V gene, CDR1 is SEHNR and CDR2 is FQNEAQ (reference sequence). Filled out from reference TRBV7-9 and TRBJ1-1, the complete variable domain reads DTGVSQNPRHKITKRGQNVTFRCDPISEHNRLYWYRQTLGQGPEFLTYFQNEAQLEKSRLLSDRFSAERPKGSFSTLEIQRTEQGDSAMYLCASSLTGGEAFFGQGTRLTVV.

This rearrangement joins TRBV6-1 to TRBJ2-1; 7 nucleotides line up with TRBD2. CDR3 length equals 14 residues. After removal of 6 bases from V and 5 bases from J, the junction contained 7 bases not matched to a gene. CDR1 and CDR2 (germline): MNHNS, SASEGT. CDR3 in amino acids: CASSRVGGNNEQFF. CDR3 nucleotide sequence: TGTGCCAGCAGCCGAGTCGGGGGGAACAATGAGCAGTTCTTC.

This chain joins TRBV6-5 and TRBJ1-3, with D unclear. Trimming removed 5 bases at V and 0 bases at J, with 11 bases between. This CDR3 comprises 15 residues. The germline V gene has CDR1 MNHEY and CDR2 SVGAGI. CDR3 loop: CASSPGPISGNTIYF. The CDR3 DNA follows: TGTGCCAGCAGTCCGGGTCCCATCTCTGGAAACACCATATATTTT.

V and J are TRBV6-6 and TRBJ2-2; 11 bases are a match to TRBD2. The CDR3 totals 16 residues. The V gene's germline CDR1 is MNHNY and CDR2 SVGAGI (reference sequence). V lost 6 bases, J lost 2 bases, and 5 bases stayed unmatched. The CDR3 sequence: CASRSGTSGNTGELFF. CDR3 coding DNA: TGTGCCAGCAGGTCCGGGACTAGCGGTAACACCGGGGAGCTGTTTTTT.

This rearrangement joins TRBV6-1 to TRBJ2-7; 12 nucleotides agree with TRBD2. Germline V CDR1 and CDR2: MNHNS, SASEGT. The length of the CDR3 is 15 residues. Trimming cost V 6 bases and J 0 bases; bases outside gene matches: 3. DNA for the CDR3: TGTGCCAGCAGGACTAGCGGGAGATCCTCCTACGAGCAGTACTTC. Translating it yields CASRTSGRSSYEQYF.

The chain recombines TRBV6-5 with TRBJ2-7, with D unresolved. CDR1 is MNHEY, CDR2 SVGAGI, per germline. The CDR3 runs to 15 residues. With 0 bases removed from V and 2 bases from J, the gap between germline ends came to 11 bases. CDR3 coding DNA: TGTGCCAGCAGTTACTCGATCCAGGCGGCCTACGAGCAGTACTTC. Protein product: CASSYSIQAAYEQYF.

The J gene is TRBJ2-7, the V gene TRBV6-5, with 8 bases identical to TRBD1. The V gene's germline CDR1 is MNHEY and CDR2 SVGAGI. Trimming at V came to 5 bases and at J to 3 bases, leaving 6 bases not matched to a gene. CDR3 length: 14 residues. CDR3 region: CASSADRGFYEQYF. The CDR3, as DNA: TGTGCCAGCAGTGCAGACAGGGGCTTCTACGAGCAGTACTTC.

CDR3 amino acids: CASSELASNTGELFF. Written as DNA, the CDR3 is TGTGCCAGCAGCGAACTAGCGTCGAACACCGGGGAGCTGTTTTTT. V usage is TRBV11-3 and J usage is TRBJ2-2, with 7 bases matching TRBD2. The CDR3 covers 15 residues. Trimming took 5 bases from V and 0 from J; bases not matched to a gene: 3. CDR1 is SGHNT and CDR2 is YENEEA in the germline V gene.

The V call is TRBV6-4, the J call TRBJ1-2; 10 nucleotides align to TRBD1. V lost 4 bases and J lost 6; bases outside the gene matches: 2. The CDR3 covers 13 residues. In germline, CDR1 is MRHNA, CDR2 SNTAGT. This chain's CDR3 is CASSAGTGDGYTF. The CDR3 DNA follows: TGTGCCAGCAGTGCGGGGACAGGGGATGGCTACACCTTC.

The rearrangement uses TRBV11-3 and TRBJ2-5; 7 bases fit TRBD1. This CDR3 region has 15 residues. Germline V gene data show CDR1 as SGHNT and CDR2 as YENEEA. With 5 bases clipped from V and 5 bases from J, the junction kept 11 bases outside the gene matches. The CDR3, as DNA: TGTGCCAGCAGCCTCCGGGACAGCAGGGAGGAGACCCAGTACTTC. Its protein product is CASSLRDSREETQYF.

The rearrangement joins TRBV6-6 to TRBJ2-7; D call uncertain. This CDR3 is built from 13 residues. Per the germline V gene, CDR1 is MNHNY and CDR2 is SVGAGI (reference sequence). The germline V and J ends were trimmed by 0 bases and 7 bases, with 10 bases remaining between them. CDR3 sequence (DNA): TGTGCCAGCAGTTACTCGCGCTCCCTGGAGCAGTACTTC. Its protein product is CASSYSRSLEQYF.

The V call is TRBV6-5, the J call TRBJ1-5, with unresolved D. This CDR3 region has 13 residues. CDR1 and CDR2 from the germline V gene are MNHEY and SVGAGI. The V gene lost 0 bases and the J gene lost 7 bases, with 7 bases spanning the gap. The CDR3 sequence: CASSYSKRQPQHF. CDR3 coding DNA: TGTGCCAGCAGTTACTCGAAGCGCCAGCCCCAGCATTTT.

This sequence joins TRBV5-1 and TRBJ1-2, with 7 bases identical to TRBD1. V lost 4 bases and J lost 5; bases outside the gene matches: 11. CDR3 size: 15 residues. Germline CDR1 reads SGHRS; CDR2 reads YFSETQ. CDR3 DNA: TGCGCCAGCAGCATACAAGGGACAGCCGGGTATGGCTACACCTTC. Translation gives CASSIQGTAGYGYTF.

In regard to this clone: The germline gene is not matched at one end of the junction; a read error may be the cause. The chain employs TRBV7-9 and TRBJ2-7; TRBD1 aligns across 8 bases. The CDR3 loop spans 14 amino acids. Germline CDR1 SEHNR, CDR2 FQNEAQ (reference sequence). CDR3: CASSLGDRSSEQYF. CDR3 DNA: TGTGCCAGCAGCTTAGGGGACAGGTCCTCCGAGCAGTACTTC.

This clone has more than one count but fewer than ten. This chain connects TRBV2 to TRBJ1-4; D gene unclear. The CDR3 has 13 residues. V lost 2 bases and J lost 8, with 9 bases in between. CDR1 is SNHLY, CDR2 FYNNEI, per germline. The CDR3 DNA reads TGTGCCAGCAGTGAACAGACTGGGGAAAAACTGTTTTTT. Protein product: CASSEQTGEKLFF. The variable domain in full, with the rest retrieved from reference TRBV2 and TRBJ1-4, is EPEVTQTPSHQVTQMGQEVILRCVPISNHLYFYWYRQILGQKVEFLVSFYNNEISEKSEIFDDQFSVERPDGSNFTLKIRSTKLEDSAMYFCASSEQTGEKLFFGSGTQLSVL.

V and J are TRBV29-1 and TRBJ1-1, with TRBD1 matching 8 bases. This CDR3 region has 13 residues. Germline V CDR1 and CDR2: SQVTM, ANQGSEA. Germline trimming cut 7 bases from V and 3 bases from J; bases unmatched to any gene: 7. CDR3 protein: CSGTGLGDTEAFF. In nucleotides, the CDR3 is TGCAGCGGGACAGGGCTTGGGGACACTGAAGCTTTCTTT.

The sample holds one count of this clone. The chain uses TRBV5-4 and TRBJ1-2; D is unclear. Germline CDR1 is SGHNT and CDR2 is YYREEE (reference sequence). CDR3 length: 13 residues. Trimming left V 4 bases short and J 7 bases short, with 14 bases between. CDR3 DNA sequence: TGTGCCAGCAGCCCCGGGGATGGAGTTGGCTACACCTTC. It encodes CASSPGDGVGYTF.